This T cell receptor beta chain was obtained from a study of T cell therapy after organ transplantation (dated by TCRdb to between 2018 and 2021). At the level of the whole study: Autologous CMV-specific T cells, expanded in vitro for around 2 weeks with a peptide pool of 30 HLA class I and II CMV epitopes, were used as therapy products. Patients were given up to 6 doses of T cells at 2-week intervals and were followed for 25 to 35 weeks after finishing therapy. Of the roughly 10 patients, eight were classified as clinical responders and two as nonresponders. Patients received a median of 1.92 x 10^8 CMV-specific T cells across 2 to 6 intravenous infusions. Short-term post-therapy blood samples were obtained 4 to 8 weeks after therapy was completed. A follow-up TRBV repertoire analysis was performed on an open-label phase I trial of autologous CMV-specific adoptive T cell therapy in solid-organ transplant recipients. Long-term post-therapy samples were available for only about 75% of the 10 patients.

Reading the germline V gene (reference sequence) gives CDR1 LNHDA and CDR2 SQIVND. The germline V end is reduced by 1 base and the J end by 6 bases; junction bases left unmatched: 5. Counted from cysteine to phenylalanine, this CDR3 has 14 amino acids. Of the read, only the CDR3 DNA is kept; its 42 bases are in frame from base 1. Using the immunoSEQ two-step, bias-controlled multiplex PCR assay, TRB CDR3 regions were amplified from genomic DNA. Sequencing of CDR3 libraries was carried out on an Illumina NextSeq 500. The authors' analysis ran thus. The immunoSEQ Analyzer platform was used for the initial alignment and bioinformatics, which included bias normalization against synthetic CDR3 analogs. Annotation of V, D and J genes was based on the definitions in the IMGT database. For further TRBV analyses, VDJtools version 1.1.10 and the R package tcR version 2.2.1.11 were used with default settings. GLIPH analysis was performed with version 1.0 using default settings. To test for significant clonotype frequency changes in CDR3 sequences with at least 5 reads, a 2-sided binomial test with Benjamini-Hochberg correction (alpha = 0.01) was used. TCRdb took over this immuneACCESS table, retaining in-frame rearrangements with V and J assigned. Such tables are incomplete; in checked studies, under half of the missing clones stem from an unresolved V gene, and the remainder is unexplained. The DNA was the basis for D and trimming; V, J and clone size are from that table. In all, the sample holds about 18,000 clones, and 81% of those were seen once. In total, the top ten clones hold about 10% of the sample.

What the time point label conveys for this sample: 4-8 weeks after completion of therapy. The patients had received solid-organ transplants and had cytomegalovirus that was drug-resistant/recurrent. Over 9 people from the trial were chosen for repertoire analysis because post-therapy peripheral blood mononuclear cells were available from them. Viable CD3+CD8+CD4- lymphocytes were isolated from PBMCs by sorting on a BD FACSAria III. Genomic DNA was extracted from sorted cells with the Qiagen DNeasy Kit. General conclusions and limits of the study: Fold change in CD8 clonality after therapy was inversely correlated with pretherapy clonality, suggesting that less biased repertoires were more receptive to remodeling. Assessment of confounders such as concurrent antirejection and antiviral medications was prevented by the small cohort. Reduced sample coverage from poor CD8+ T cell yield may be reflected in the few expansions detected in nonresponders. Post-therapy reconstitution appeared to include both transferred clonotypes and endogenous clonotypes not detected in the therapy products. Before therapy, nonresponders had marked clonal expansions, and after therapy the repertoires of nonresponders changed only minimally.

Of note for this clone: Its recognized antigen is unknown. The input lacks base qualities; no much larger clone sits a single base away.

The TCR sequence derives from a human patient who had received a solid organ transplant and had CMV disease. Some T cells present after a transplant may be cells of the graft donor. The specimen comprised CD8+ T cells from blood, sampled after autologous CMV-specific T cell therapy. The V and J genes are TRBV19 and TRBJ1-2; 7 central nucleotides agree with TRBD1. The DNA reads TGTGCCAGTAGTATAGTGTACAGGGGTGATGGCTACACCTTC. Its protein reads: CASSIVYRGDGYTF. When the CDR3 is completed using the reference TRBV19 and TRBJ1-2 genes on either side, the full variable domain is DGGITQSPKYLFRKEGQNVTLSCEQNLNHDAMYWYRQDPGQGLRLIYYSQIVNDFQKGDIAEGYSVSREKKESFPLTVTSAQKNPTAFYLCASSIVYRGDGYTFGSGTRLTVV.